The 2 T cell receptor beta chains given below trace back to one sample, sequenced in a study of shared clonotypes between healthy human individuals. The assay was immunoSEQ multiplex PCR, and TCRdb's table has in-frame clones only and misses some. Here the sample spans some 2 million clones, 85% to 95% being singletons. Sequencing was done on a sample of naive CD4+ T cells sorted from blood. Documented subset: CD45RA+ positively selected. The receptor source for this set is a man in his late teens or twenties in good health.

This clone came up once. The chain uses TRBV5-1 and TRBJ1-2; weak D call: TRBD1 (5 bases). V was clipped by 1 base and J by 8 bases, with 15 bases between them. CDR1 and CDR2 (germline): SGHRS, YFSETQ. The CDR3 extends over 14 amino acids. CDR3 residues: CASSLLSPRDGYTF. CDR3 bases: TGCGCCAGCAGCTTGCTTTCCCCCAGGGACGGCTACACCTTC.

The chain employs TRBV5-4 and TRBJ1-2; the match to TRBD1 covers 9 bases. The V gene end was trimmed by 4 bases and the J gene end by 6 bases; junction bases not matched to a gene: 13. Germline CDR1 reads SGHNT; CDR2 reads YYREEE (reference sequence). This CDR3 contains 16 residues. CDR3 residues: CASSPRPGQGKHGYTF. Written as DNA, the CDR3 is TGTGCCAGCAGCCCCCGGCCGGGACAGGGTAAACATGGCTACACCTTC. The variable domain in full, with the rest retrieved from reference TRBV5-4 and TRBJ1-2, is ETGVTQSPTHLIKTRGQQVTLRCSSQSGHNTVSWYQQALGQGPQFIFQYYREEENGRGNFPPRFSGLQFPNYSSELNVNALELDDSALYLCASSPRPGQGKHGYTFGSGTRLTVV.